This T cell receptor beta chain is from a study of PD-1 blockade in classical Hodgkin lymphoma. Exposure to brentuximab vedotin varied, and each patient had relapsed following autologous stem cell transplantation. The best responses consisted of complete response, partial response or progressive disease. Overall study results and limits: For complete responders, baseline diversity was comparable to that of newly diagnosed patients. By cycle point C4D1, TCR diversity had risen significantly in CD4+ cells (but not CD8+ cells). Later analyses included only patients treated at least 1 year post-ASCT.

A note on this clone: The antigen is unknown.

The CDR3 is 14 amino acids. Trimming cost V 0 bases and J 5 bases, with 12 bases left between them. Germline loops: CDR1 SGHRS, CDR2 YFSETQ. The table came from immunoSEQ multiplex PCR; TCRdb's copy has only in-frame clones and leaves some out. There are 35,000 or so clones in the sample; 69% occur only once, and roughly 13% lies in the top ten. The rearrangement joins TRBV5-1 to TRBJ2-7; a possible D gene is TRBD1 (6 bases). The input for sequencing was peripheral blood mononuclear cells (PBMCs), taken before the second cycle of nivolumab. The receptor was isolated from a human donor with classical Hodgkin lymphoma. The CDR3 DNA sequence: TGCGCCAGCAGCTTGGCAAACAGGGACCACGAGCAGTACTTC. It is translated as CASSLANRDHEQYF.